This T cell receptor (beta chain) was sequenced for a study of T cells in Graves' hyperthyroidism and ophthalmopathy. This clonotype came up many times. Ophthalmopathy cases scored 3 or more on the Clinical Activity Score and 4 or more on NOSPECS grade, with duration below 3 months. Criteria for exclusion of patients were uncontrolled infection, other autoimmune disease, pregnancy or lactation. PBMCs were obtained from approximately 10 ml fresh peripheral blood. The CDR3 loop spans 15 amino acids. Germline V gene data show CDR1 as MDHEN and CDR2 as SYDVKM. Trimming left V 4 bases short and J 3 bases short, with 13 bases between. Amplified regions were TCR beta CDR3 sequences from RNA transcripts. The study used the HTBI primer set for a first-round RT-PCR of the TCR CDR3. In TCRdb, the multiplex PCR reads were re-called with MiXCR into one record per CDR3 protein. The data show 300,000 to 500,000 distinct CDR3 sequences, roughly 13% seen once.

The V gene is TRBV28, the J gene TRBJ1-5; D gene unclear. Sequencing was carried out using blood. The source is a man aged 50 to 60 with Graves' ophthalmopathy. The CDR3 DNA sequence: TGTGCCAGCAGTTCCAGCTCTTCGGCCAATCAGCCCCAGCATTTT. Amino acid sequence: CASSSSSSANQPQHF.